Listed here are 21 T cell receptor beta chains from one sample, sequenced in a study of Ad26.COV2.S vaccination and SARS-CoV-2 variants (dated by TCRdb to the early 2020s). The library was produced with the immunoSEQ multiplex PCR assay. In TCRdb, the immuneACCESS table is reduced to in-frame sequences with V and J assigned. These tables do not hold every clone; where another copy was compared, an unresolved V gene accounts for under half, and the others remain unexplained. This sample holds 410,000 or so clones; roughly 90% were observed only once. 12% of the sample is taken by the ten largest. The treatment or condition label, as the study defines it: about 20 received Ad26.COV2.S at low or high dose, single or two shots; 5 received placebo; per-sample allocation not given. Repertoires of vaccine and placebo recipients were sequenced from samples taken on day 63 after the first injection. Specimen: peripheral blood, collected in a trial of Ad26.COV2.S vaccine versus placebo. The receptor source for this set is a person aged 18-60 years who received the Ad26.COV2.S COVID-19 vaccine or a placebo.

This chain connects TRBV27 to TRBJ2-7; 12 bases agree with TRBD2. CDR3 length: 16 amino acids. Trimming removed 2 bases from V and 6 bases from J; junction bases left unmatched: 8. Germline V CDR1 and CDR2: MNHEY, SMNVEV (reference sequence). The CDR3 loop reads CASSLGTSGSLIEQYF. The CDR3 nucleotides read TGTGCCAGCAGTTTAGGGACTAGCGGGTCCCTTATCGAGCAGTACTTC.

The J gene is TRBJ2-1, the V gene TRBV6-1, with D possibly TRBD2 on 6 matching bases. V lost 3 bases to trimming and J lost 4 bases, with 13 bases between them. The germline V gene has CDR1 MNHNS and CDR2 SASEGT. CDR3 length equals 15 residues. CDR3 region: CASSEGGKGYNEQFF. CDR3 DNA sequence: TGTGCCAGCAGTGAGGGCGGGAAGGGGTACAATGAGCAGTTCTTC.

This chain connects TRBV10-3 to TRBJ1-4; weak D call: TRBD1 (5 bases). Trimming shortened V by 4 bases and J by 0 bases, and 6 bases separated the two germline ends. Germline CDR1 reads ENHRY; CDR2 reads SYGVKD. This CDR3 spans 14 amino acids. The CDR3 nucleotides read TGTGCCATCAGTGTGACAGCAACTAATGAAAAACTGTTTTTT. Its protein is CAISVTATNEKLFF.

The V call is TRBV19, the J call TRBJ2-1, with D perhaps TRBD2 (5 bases). Looked up from germline, CDR1 is LNHDA and CDR2 is SQIVND (reference sequence). V lost 10 bases and J 3 bases, leaving 13 bases between the germline ends. The CDR3 sequence is 13 residues long. CDR3 nucleotides: TGTGCCAATCACCGCCGGGACTACAATGAGCAGTTCTTC. Protein: CANHRRDYNEQFF.

The chain carries TRBV4-2 and TRBJ2-3; 10 bases are shared with TRBD1. Germline V gene data show CDR1 as LGHNA and CDR2 as YNFKEQ. The CDR3 has 15 amino acids. V lost 2 bases and J lost 4; bases outside the gene matches: 3. CDR3 residues: CASSQNGQGADTQYF. The CDR3 region has the DNA TGTGCCAGCAGCCAAAACGGACAGGGGGCAGATACGCAGTATTTT.

The CDR3 DNA is TGCAGCGTTGAGAGGCATACAGGGGGGGATGGCTACACCTTC. Its translation is CSVERHTGGDGYTF. J is TRBJ1-2 and V is TRBV29-1, with 8 bases that match TRBD1. V was clipped by 3 bases and J by 6 bases; unmatched bases: 9. This CDR3 has 14 residues. From germline, CDR1 is SQVTM and CDR2 ANQGSEA.

The chain links TRBV28 to TRBJ2-7, with TRBD1 as a possible D gene (5 bases). The V and J ends lost 3 bases and 9 bases respectively, with 15 bases between them. The CDR3 consists of 13 residues. Germline CDR1 and CDR2: MDHEN and SYDVKM. The CDR3 sequence is CASSFSDRGRQYF. CDR3 DNA: TGTGCCAGCAGTTTCAGTGACAGAGGTAGGCAGTACTTC.

The gene calls are TRBV4-3 and TRBJ2-1, with 8 bases identical to TRBD1. The CDR3 loop spans 18 amino acids. Germline CDR1 LGHNA, CDR2 YSLEER. V lost 0 bases and J lost 4; bases outside the gene matches: 11. The DNA of the CDR3 is TGCGCCAGCAGCCAAGACCTAGTTGGGACAGGAGTATACAATGAGCAGTTCTTC. Amino acids: CASSQDLVGTGVYNEQFF.

The chain joins TRBV7-2 to TRBJ2-7; D might be TRBD2 (5 bases). V lost 2 bases, J lost 9 bases, and 11 bases lay in between. Germline CDR1 SGHTA, CDR2 FQGNSA. CDR3 length: 12 amino acids. CDR3 sequence reads: CASSLTEGRQYF. In nucleotides, the CDR3 is TGTGCCAGCAGCTTAACTGAGGGTAGGCAGTACTTC.

Note on this clone: The same CDR3 is also encoded by other DNA sequences in this sample. V usage is TRBV18 and J usage is TRBJ2-1, with 14 bases identical to TRBD2. The CDR3 has 15 residues. From germline, CDR1 is KGHSH and CDR2 LQKENI. V shed 3 bases, J shed 10 bases, and the junction held 5 bases outside the gene matches. The CDR3 coding sequence is TGTGCCAGCTCACCGACTAGCGGGAGGGCCGGAGAGCAGTTCTTC. Encoded protein: CASSPTSGRAGEQFF.

This clone showed up just once. The V gene is TRBV21-1, the J gene TRBJ1-5; TRBD1 is the table's D call and was not checked against the DNA. TRBV21-1 is assigned pseudogene status. This CDR3 region has 17 residues. The CDR3 DNA reads TGTGCCAGCAGCAGAGGAACAGGAATTTATAGCAATCAGCCCCAGCATTTT. Residues: CASSRGTGIYSNQPQHF.

J is TRBJ2-1 and V is TRBV5-1; 13 positions match TRBD2. This CDR3 contains 16 residues. Germline V lookup: CDR1 SGHRS, CDR2 YFSETQ. Trimming took 4 bases from V and 8 from J; bases not matched to a gene: 9. The CDR3 nucleotides read TGCGCCAGCAGCAGAGCACTAGCGGGAGGGCGCGATGAGCAGTTCTTC. It specifies CASSRALAGGRDEQFF.

The chain recombines TRBV28 with TRBJ2-1; 9 positions agree with TRBD2. Germline CDR1 and CDR2: MDHEN and SYDVKM. Germline trimming cut 5 bases from V and 4 bases from J; bases unmatched to any gene: 9. This CDR3 spans 16 amino acids. CDR3 region: CASSKAGTSRYNEQFF. The CDR3 DNA reads TGTGCCAGCAGTAAAGCCGGGACTAGCAGATACAATGAGCAGTTCTTC.

This clone has a handful of counts. The chain is built from TRBV19 and TRBJ2-3; TRBD2 matches at 15 bases. Trimming removed 6 bases from V and 4 bases from J; junction bases left unmatched: 8. In germline, CDR1 is LNHDA, CDR2 SQIVND (reference sequence). This CDR3 has 17 residues. CDR3 coding DNA: TGTGCCAGTAGCCGATGGACTAGCGGGAGGGTGTCAGATACGCAGTATTTT. It specifies CASSRWTSGRVSDTQYF.

This chain uses TRBV7-9 with TRBJ2-3, with a tentative D call TRBD1 (5 bases). Germline V gene data show CDR1 as SEHNR and CDR2 as FQNEAQ (reference sequence). Trimming removed 6 bases from V and 6 bases from J, with 10 bases in between. The length of the CDR3 is 12 residues. CDR3 nucleotides: TGTGCCAGCAGAACAGGAGCCGATACGCAGTATTTT. It codes for CASRTGADTQYF.

This chain links TRBV2 with TRBJ2-5; D uncertain. CDR3 length: 12 amino acids. Trimming took 2 bases from V and 5 from J, leaving 6 bases between them. Per germline, CDR1 SNHLY and CDR2 FYNNEI. CDR3 coding DNA: TGTGCCAGCAGTGAAAATGGTGAGACCCAGTACTTC. Its protein product is CASSENGETQYF.

The V gene is TRBV6-6, the J gene TRBJ2-3, with 7 positions matching TRBD1. CDR1 and CDR2 (germline): MNHNY, SVGAGI (reference sequence). Germline trimming cut 2 bases from V and 0 bases from J; bases unmatched to any gene: 2. This CDR3 spans 15 amino acids. CDR3 residues: CASSYGTASTDTQYF. In DNA, the CDR3 is TGTGCCAGCAGTTACGGGACAGCTAGCACAGATACGCAGTATTTT.

This clone has just one count. The genes are TRBV5-4 and TRBJ2-7, with 7 bases that match TRBD1. The trim removed 4 bases at V and 0 bases at J, leaving 7 bases unmatched. Per germline, CDR1 SGHNT and CDR2 YYREEE (reference sequence). CDR3 size: 15 residues. CDR3 amino acids: CASSVPGTVSYEQYF. The CDR3 DNA reads TGTGCCAGCAGCGTTCCCGGGACAGTCTCCTACGAGCAGTACTTC.

The V and J genes are TRBV6-5 and TRBJ1-1; the D gene is possibly TRBD1 (5 bases). This CDR3 contains 13 residues. The V gene's germline CDR1 is MNHEY and CDR2 SVGAGI. V lost 8 bases and J lost 3, with 13 bases in between. The CDR3 coding sequence is TGTGCCAGCTTCAGTCAGGGTGACACTGAAGCTTTCTTT. Translated, it gives CASFSQGDTEAFF.

This clone was detected once. The V and J genes are TRBV4-2 and TRBJ1-1, with D hard to call. From germline, CDR1 is LGHNA and CDR2 YNFKEQ. Deletions cut 0 bases from V and 7 bases from J, with 18 bases between. The CDR3 covers 16 residues. The CDR3 bases are TGTGCCAGCAGCCAAGATCCCAAGGGCGGGTGGTTTGAAGCTTTCTTT. It yields the protein CASSQDPKGGWFEAFF.

The rearrangement uses TRBV10-1 and TRBJ1-2; TRBD1 agrees at 7 bases. The CDR3 spans 20 residues. Germline values: CDR1 WNHNN, CDR2 SYGVQD (reference sequence). The V gene end was trimmed by 5 bases and the J gene end by 6 bases; junction bases not matched to a gene: 27. The CDR3 spells CASSRLWVVTRRGLRDGYTF. The DNA for the CDR3 is TGCGCCAGCAGTAGGCTCTGGGTCGTTACCAGGAGGGGGCTCCGCGATGGCTACACCTTC.